These 19 T cell receptor beta chains share one sample of origin, sequenced in a study of CD8+CD57+ T cells in acquired aplastic anemia. The TCR beta profiling, which covered VDJ combination and CDR3 sequence, was carried out using genomic DNA as the template. TCRdb re-analysed the reads in MiXCR, keeping a single row per CDR3 protein. Among about 160,000 distinct CDR3 sequences listed, roughly 40% were seen once. Source material: sorted CD4+, CD8+, or CD8+CD57+ T cells (not recorded which) from PBMCs. The origin of the receptors is a human donor in good health.

This clonotype showed up many times. The chain joins TRBV20-1 to TRBJ2-3; TRBD2 matches at 10 bases. Trimming removed 6 bases from V and 4 bases from J; junction bases left unmatched: 10. CDR1 DFQATT and CDR2 SNEGSKA come from the germline V gene (reference sequence). This CDR3 has 15 amino acids. The CDR3 protein is CSAPAISGRSDTQYF. The CDR3 coding sequence is TGCAGTGCCCCCGCAATTAGCGGGAGGTCAGATACGCAGTATTTT.

This clonotype was seen repeatedly, ten times or more. This chain joins TRBV7-8 and TRBJ2-1, with TRBD2 matching 11 bases. The CDR3 extends over 16 amino acids. With 2 bases clipped from V and 9 bases from J, the junction kept 9 bases outside the gene matches. Germline CDR1 is SGHVS and CDR2 is FQNEAQ. The CDR3 bases are TGTGCCAGCAGCTTACGGACTAGCGGGTTTTTTGGTGAGCAGTTCTTC. Its translation: CASSLRTSGFFGEQFF. Together with reference TRBV7-8 and TRBJ2-1, the CDR3 gives the full variable domain: GAGVSQSPRYKVAKRGQDVALRCDPISGHVSLFWYQQALGQGPEFLTYFQNEAQLDKSGLPSDRFFAERPEGSVSTLKIQRTQQEDSAVYLCASSLRTSGFFGEQFFGPGTRLTVL.

Of note for this clonotype: A clone one base away is much larger, so this may be a read error. The conserved closing phenylalanine or tryptophan is absent in this CDR3, likely reflecting a read error. V gene TRBV5-1 combines with J gene TRBJ1-1; D remains unclear. With 4 bases removed from V and 11 bases from J, the gap between germline ends came to 27 bases. Germline assignment: CDR1 SGHRS and CDR2 YFSETQ. The CDR3 extends over 16 amino acids. The CDR3 spells CASSLAPGQKQIGAFL. The DNA of the CDR3 is TGCGCCAGCAGCCTGGCCCCGGGCCAAAAACAGATTGGGGCTTTCCTT.

This rearrangement joins TRBV30 to TRBJ1-3; 9 bases agree with TRBD1. The junction had 10 bases not matched to a gene; V was cut back by 4 bases and J by 3 bases. Germline V gene data show CDR1 as GTSNPN and CDR2 as SVGIG (reference sequence). There are 16 residues in the CDR3. CDR3 nucleotide sequence: TGTGCCTGGAATGGTCAGGGACAGGGATTTGGAAACACCATATATTTT. It encodes CAWNGQGQGFGNTIYF.

A word on this clonotype: Sequence at one end of the junction differs from germline and may be a read error. The rearrangement uses TRBV10-3 and TRBJ1-6; perhaps TRBD1 as D (6 bases). Looked up from germline, CDR1 is ENHRY and CDR2 is SYGVKD. The CDR3 runs 14 residues. The CDR3 region is CASSCRQDNSPLHF. CDR3 sequence (DNA): TGTGCCAGCAGTTGCCGACAGGATAATTCACCCCTCCACTTT.

This clonotype was recorded many times. The rearrangement uses TRBV7-8 and TRBJ2-7; D assignment may be TRBD1 or TRBD2 (5 bases each). This CDR3 contains 14 residues. Germline V lookup: CDR1 SGHVS, CDR2 FQNEAQ. The V and J ends lost 4 bases and 5 bases respectively, with 15 bases between them. The CDR3 nucleotides read TGTGCCAGCAGCTCCGTCGGGGCCAGGAACGAGCAGTACTTC. Encoded protein: CASSSVGARNEQYF.

This clonotype was observed a few times. The chain has TRBV29-1 and TRBJ1-2; D remains ambiguous. Trimming took off 7 bases at V and 4 bases at J, with 7 bases between the two ends. The CDR3 runs 10 residues. Germline V gives CDR1 SQVTM, CDR2 ANQGSEA. CDR3 sequence: CSADLYGYTF. For the CDR3, the DNA is TGCAGCGCCGATCTCTATGGCTACACCTTC.

The sample holds many counts of this clonotype. V usage is TRBV9 and J usage is TRBJ1-2; TRBD1 might be the D (5 bases). V was pared by 3 bases and J by 5 bases, with 17 bases between. The CDR3 is made up of 15 amino acids. Germline CDR1 reads SGDLS; CDR2 reads YYNGEE. The CDR3 is CASSADPTEPYGYTF. The CDR3 nucleotides read TGTGCCAGCAGCGCCGACCCGACAGAACCTTATGGCTACACCTTC. Filled out from reference TRBV9 and TRBJ1-2, the complete variable domain reads DSGVTQTPKHLITATGQRVTLRCSPRSGDLSVYWYQQSLDQGLQFLIQYYNGEERAKGNILERFSAQQFPDLHSELNLSSLELGDSALYFCASSADPTEPYGYTFGSGTRLTVV.

This clonotype was picked up many times. The chain links TRBV10-3 to TRBJ2-3; the match to TRBD2 covers 10 bases. The V segment lost 0 bases and the J segment 6 bases; nucleotides outside the gene matches: 9. Germline CDR1 is ENHRY and CDR2 is SYGVKD. The CDR3 runs 17 residues. In nucleotides, the CDR3 is TGTGCCATCAGTGAGTCCAGACTAGCGGGCGAATGGGATACGCAGTATTTT. This codes for CAISESRLAGEWDTQYF.

The sample holds many counts of this clonotype. This chain joins TRBV5-1 and TRBJ2-7; D gene uncertain. The germline CDR1 and CDR2 sequences are SGHRS and YFSETQ. The CDR3 is 14 amino acids. V dropped 0 bases and J dropped 2 bases, with 9 bases sitting between them. This CDR3 is CASSLETRAYEQYF. The CDR3 DNA reads as TGCGCCAGCAGCTTGGAGACCCGAGCCTACGAGCAGTACTTC.

This clonotype was observed a few times. J is TRBJ2-7 and V is TRBV18; no clear D. Per the germline V gene, CDR1 is KGHSH and CDR2 is LQKENI. The CDR3 has 15 amino acids. The V end lost 6 bases, the J end lost 2 bases, and 17 bases lay between the germline ends. In nucleotides, the CDR3 is TGTGCCAGCTCTCCGCCGACGGTCGACCCCTACGAGCAGTACTTC. This encodes CASSPPTVDPYEQYF.

The chain combines TRBV29-1 with TRBJ2-3; 10 nucleotides line up with TRBD1. This CDR3 has 13 amino acids. V shed 5 bases and J 8 bases; nucleotides not matched to a gene: 7. Per germline, CDR1 SQVTM and CDR2 ANQGSEA. The CDR3 DNA is TGCAGCGTTCTCCGGGACAGGGGAGGTACGCAGTATTTT. Encoded protein: CSVLRDRGGTQYF.

This clonotype was recorded a few times. The gene calls are TRBV20-1 and TRBJ1-5, with TRBD1 matching 9 bases. CDR3 length: 14 amino acids. After removal of 6 bases from V and 4 bases from J, the junction contained 7 bases not matched to a gene. CDR1 DFQATT and CDR2 SNEGSKA come from the germline V gene (reference sequence). The CDR3 bases are TGCAGTGCGCGCCGGGACAGGGAGAATCAGCCCCAGCATTTT. The encoded protein is CSARRDRENQPQHF.

In its sample, this clonotype was seen many times. CDR3 sequence reads: CASRPIQGASTEAFF. Written as DNA, the CDR3 is TGTGCCAGCAGGCCTATTCAGGGGGCGTCCACTGAAGCTTTCTTT. The chain combines TRBV9 with TRBJ1-1; 8 nucleotides align to TRBD1. J lost 4 bases, V lost 5 bases, and 10 bases had no gene match. Germline V gives CDR1 SGDLS, CDR2 YYNGEE. The CDR3 is 15 amino acids.

This clonotype was picked up a small number of times. This chain joins TRBV5-1 and TRBJ2-7; D unresolved. The CDR3 spans 11 residues. CDR1 and CDR2 (germline): SGHRS, YFSETQ. V lost 7 bases, J lost 0 bases, and 5 bases lay in between. CDR3 amino acids: CASESSYEQYF. The CDR3 DNA follows: TGCGCCAGCGAGAGCTCCTACGAGCAGTACTTC.

The chain couples TRBV25-1 to TRBJ2-7; D possibly matches TRBD1 or TRBD2 (5 bases each). Deletions cut 6 bases from V and 2 bases from J, with 14 bases between. From germline, CDR1 is MGHDK and CDR2 SYGVNS. The CDR3 spans 14 residues. In DNA, the CDR3 is TGTGCCAGCAGACCTGGGGACGGAGCCTACGAGCAGTACTTC. This codes for CASRPGDGAYEQYF.

This clonotype was counted ten times or more. J is TRBJ2-1 and V is TRBV20-1, with D uncertain. Trimming shortened V by 0 bases and J by 14 bases, and 8 bases separated the two germline ends. The CDR3 length is 10 residues. CDR1 and CDR2 (germline): DFQATT, SNEGSKA (reference sequence). The CDR3 spells CSARDLREFF. The DNA of the CDR3 is TGCAGTGCTAGAGATTTACGGGAGTTCTTC.

The chain has TRBV3-1 and TRBJ2-5; D may match TRBD1 or TRBD2 (5 bases each). Trimming left V 6 bases short and J 5 bases short, with 16 bases between. Germline V lookup: CDR1 LGHDT, CDR2 YNNKEL (reference sequence). The CDR3 covers 14 residues. This CDR3 is CASSPQARGETQYF. The CDR3 DNA follows: TGTGCCAGCAGTCCACAGGCGAGAGGGGAGACCCAGTACTTC.

This clonotype was observed many times. CDR3 sequence reads: CASSRGNTDTQYF. The CDR3 DNA follows: TGTGCCAGCAGCCGCGGGAATACAGATACGCAGTATTTT. The rearrangement uses TRBV4-2 and TRBJ2-3; D perhaps matches TRBD2 (6 bases). Trimming removed 4 bases from V and 3 bases from J, with 8 bases in between. Per the germline V gene, CDR1 is LGHNA and CDR2 is YNFKEQ. The length of the CDR3 is 13 residues.